The 2 T cell receptor beta chains below all came from one sample that was sequenced in a study of blood T cells in healthy people across ages. The second PCR ran roughly 6 to 11 cycles with a sample-barcoded 5' primer and J-beta primers. From the 5' RACE reads, TCRdb called clonotypes with MiXCR, one entry per CDR3 protein. The sample lists roughly 700,000 distinct CDR3 sequences, roughly 25% occurring once. This sample also belongs to another study, concerning T cells of mothers and their children.

Material for sequencing was blood. Receptors originate from a boy between 10 and 17 years old in good health.

The V and J genes are TRBV7-9 and TRBJ2-7; a weak D match, TRBD2 (6 bases). Per germline, CDR1 SEHNR and CDR2 FQNEAQ (reference sequence). V gave up 0 bases and J gave up 1 base, with 13 bases separating them. This CDR3 is built from 16 residues. This CDR3 is CASSLAFGGTSYEQYF. The CDR3 region has the DNA TGTGCCAGCAGCTTAGCATTCGGGGGTACGTCCTACGAGCAGTACTTC.

This clonotype showed up just a few times. An end of the junction does not agree with germline; a read error may underlie this. This sequence joins TRBV15 and TRBJ2-1; 9 nucleotides match TRBD1. Germline loops: CDR1 LNHNV, CDR2 YYDKDF (reference sequence). The length of the CDR3 is 14 residues. Here the CDR3 DNA reads TGTGCCACCAACAGGGACAGGGCCGACAATGAGCAGCTCTTC. The encoded protein is CATNRDRADNEQLF.